The clone carrying this T cell receptor (beta chain) was detected only a few times. Its specificity is not known. V dropped 1 base and J dropped 9; count of bases not matched to a gene: 17. This CDR3 has 19 residues. Germline CDR1 reads MGHRA; CDR2 reads YSYEKL. This entry belongs to a study of shared clonotypes between healthy human individuals. Across the study: Each donor's CD4 naive and CD4 memory cells filled three plates apiece, CD8 naive two, and CD8 memory one.

Generated by immunoSEQ multiplex PCR, the TCRdb table keeps only in-frame clones and is missing some. The table includes a few million clones, roughly 92% detected once. Regarding the study as a whole: Among non-shared clonotypes, generation probabilities were lower than among those shared by all four donors.

Sequences were obtained from naive CD4+ T cells sorted from blood. The subset: CD45RA+ positively selected. V usage is TRBV4-1 and J usage is TRBJ2-1, with 11 nucleotides matching TRBD2. This clonotype was obtained from a man aged 18 to 30 in good health. The CDR3: CASSQVQGVILAGVTEQFF. Written as DNA, the CDR3 is TGCGCCAGCAGCCAAGTACAGGGAGTCATACTAGCGGGAGTTACTGAGCAGTTCTTC.